The 23 T cell receptor beta chains listed next were all sequenced from one sample in a study of identical twins. TCRdb analysed the 5' RACE reads with MiXCR anew, one entry per CDR3 protein. Here the sample spans 520,000 or so distinct CDR3 sequences, 20% to 25% being singletons. This sample also belongs to another study, concerning T cells expressing NK-cell markers.

What was sequenced was CD4+ T cells sorted from blood. The receptors here all came from a young woman in good health.

This clonotype appeared a few times. The V and J genes are TRBV25-1 and TRBJ1-3; no firm D call. The CDR3 runs 14 residues. The germline gives CDR1 MGHDK, CDR2 SYGVNS. V was shortened by 10 bases and J by 2 bases, with 15 bases between the two germline ends. The CDR3 is CATLRRGAGNTIYF. The CDR3 DNA sequence: TGTGCCACCCTACGGCGTGGGGCTGGAAACACCATATATTTT.

This clonotype was seen ten or more times. The rearrangement links TRBV20-1 to TRBJ2-1; D gene ambiguous. The V gene's germline CDR1 is DFQATT and CDR2 SNEGSKA (reference sequence). The CDR3 has 12 residues. V lost 1 base and J 9 bases, leaving 10 bases between the germline ends. As DNA, the CDR3 is TGCAGTGCTAGAGGTCCAGCTGGTGAGCAGTTCTTC. Protein: CSARGPAGEQFF.

A few counts support this clonotype. The chain carries TRBV7-9 and TRBJ2-7; 7 nucleotides align to TRBD1. There are 15 residues in the CDR3. V lost 5 bases to trimming and J lost 3 bases; unmatched junction nucleotides: 10. Germline lookup yields CDR1 SEHNR and CDR2 FQNEAQ (reference sequence). CDR3 region: CASSPMGQPSYEQYF. CDR3 nucleotides: TGTGCCAGCAGCCCGATGGGACAGCCGAGCTACGAGCAGTACTTC.

The sample holds a few counts of this clonotype. The chain couples TRBV6-5 to TRBJ2-2; D perhaps matches TRBD2 (5 bases). CDR3 length equals 15 residues. The V end was cut by 2 bases, the J end by 0 bases, with 7 bases between. Germline V gene lookup returns CDR1 MNHEY and CDR2 SVGAGI. The CDR3 is CASSYKAANTGELFF. The DNA of the CDR3 is TGTGCCAGCAGTTACAAAGCGGCGAACACCGGGGAGCTGTTTTTT.

The chain uses TRBV6-1 and TRBJ1-1; D is possibly TRBD1 (5 bases). CDR3 length equals 14 residues. The germline V gene has CDR1 MNHNS and CDR2 SASEGT. Between the trimmed V and J ends, which lost 6 bases and 1 base, there was a span of 12 bases. CDR3 sequence: CASSNRQTNTEAFF. The CDR3, as DNA: TGTGCCAGCAGCAACCGACAGACGAACACTGAAGCTTTCTTT.

The rearrangement links TRBV3-1 to TRBJ2-1, with 8 bases aligning to TRBD2. Germline assignment: CDR1 LGHDT and CDR2 YNNKEL (reference sequence). This CDR3 is 14 amino acids long. J was trimmed by 8 bases and V by 2 bases; bases with no gene match: 5. CDR3 nucleotide sequence: TGTGCCAGCAGCCAATCGGGACTAGTCTATGAGCAGTTCTTC. It encodes CASSQSGLVYEQFF.

This clonotype was detected many times. The rearrangement joins TRBV18 to TRBJ1-4; no reliable D call. Looked up from germline, CDR1 is KGHSH and CDR2 is LQKENI. This CDR3 has 12 residues. Trimming shortened V by 3 bases and J by 8 bases, and 7 bases separated the two germline ends. The CDR3 bases are TGTGCCAGCTCACCTACAAGGGAAAAACTGTTTTTT. It specifies CASSPTREKLFF.

This clonotype has only a few counts. The gene calls are TRBV20-1 and TRBJ2-3; 9 nucleotides agree with TRBD2. V lost 0 bases to trimming and J lost 2 bases; unmatched junction nucleotides: 6. Looked up from germline, CDR1 is DFQATT and CDR2 is SNEGSKA (reference sequence). This CDR3 spans 16 amino acids. The chain's CDR3 is CSARDQLAGYTDTQYF. The CDR3 nucleotides are TGCAGTGCTAGAGATCAACTAGCGGGCTACACAGATACGCAGTATTTT.

This chain uses TRBV12-3 or TRBV12-4 with TRBJ2-5; possible D gene TRBD2, 5 bases. Trimming stripped 5 bases from V and 5 bases from J, with 18 bases between. The CDR3 sequence is 15 residues long. The CDR3 DNA reads TGTGCCAGCAGTCCGTCCGAGGGCGCACGGGAGACCCAGTACTTC. The encoded protein is CASSPSEGARETQYF.

This clonotype appeared a few times. The chain employs TRBV20-1 and TRBJ2-5; D may be TRBD2 (5 bases). Trimming stripped 5 bases from V and 2 bases from J, with 12 bases between. CDR3 size: 13 residues. Germline lookup yields CDR1 DFQATT and CDR2 SNEGSKA (reference sequence). The CDR3: CSALAQVQETQYF. The CDR3 DNA follows: TGCAGTGCTCTAGCCCAAGTTCAAGAGACCCAGTACTTC.

The J gene is TRBJ2-7, the V gene TRBV6-2 or TRBV6-3; a weak D match, TRBD2 (6 bases). V was pared by 2 bases and J by 5 bases, with 13 bases between. The CDR3 has 14 amino acids. Germline lookup yields CDR1 MNHEY and CDR2 SVGEGT. DNA of the CDR3: TGTGCCAGCAGTTACCGACCTCTAGCGAACGAGCAGTACTTC. This translates into CASSYRPLANEQYF.

This rearrangement joins TRBV4-3 to TRBJ2-6; no definite D call. Germline V gene lookup returns CDR1 LGHNA and CDR2 YSLEER. V shed 0 bases and J shed 0 bases, with 9 bases lying between them. The length of the CDR3 is 17 residues. The CDR3 loop reads CASSQDWFPSGANVLTF. The CDR3 region has the DNA TGCGCCAGCAGCCAAGATTGGTTCCCCTCTGGGGCCAACGTCCTGACTTTC.

The genes are TRBV6-1 and TRBJ1-1; D is undetermined. CDR1 is MNHNS and CDR2 is SASEGT in the germline V gene. Trimming took 1 base from V and 0 from J, leaving 6 bases between them. CDR3 length: 14 amino acids. The CDR3 loop reads CASSEGRLNTEAFF. DNA of the CDR3: TGTGCCAGCAGTGAAGGCCGGTTGAACACTGAAGCTTTCTTT.

This chain joins TRBV5-8 and TRBJ2-7; D is perhaps TRBD2 (6 bases). The germline CDR1 and CDR2 sequences are SGHTS and YDEGEE. The germline V and J ends were trimmed by 3 bases and 6 bases, with 16 bases remaining between them. The CDR3 spans 14 residues. CDR3 in amino acids: CASSWRRRRGEQYF. The CDR3 DNA reads TGTGCCAGCAGCTGGAGAAGGAGGAGGGGCGAGCAGTACTTC.

This chain joins TRBV12-3 or TRBV12-4 and TRBJ2-5, with TRBD1 matching 7 bases. Unmatched junction bases numbered 12, after V lost 2 bases and J lost 3 bases. This CDR3 is built from 17 residues. This chain's CDR3 is CASSLKGAALKKETQYF. The DNA for the CDR3 is TGTGCCAGCAGTTTAAAGGGGGCGGCTCTTAAAAAAGAGACCCAGTACTTC.

This clonotype occurred a few times. The V call is TRBV29-1, the J call TRBJ2-5; D is undetermined. Trimming removed 4 bases from V and 2 bases from J, with 8 bases in between. The CDR3 sequence is 12 residues long. Looked up from germline, CDR1 is SQVTM and CDR2 is ANQGSEA. CDR3 DNA sequence: TGCAGCGTTGCCCCCGTACAAGAGACCCAGTACTTC. It translates to CSVAPVQETQYF. Variable domain in full (rest from reference TRBV29-1 and TRBJ2-5): SAVISQKPSRDICQRGTSLTIQCQVDSQVTMMFWYRQQPGQSLTLIATANQGSEATYESGFVIDKFPISRPNLTFSTLTVSNMSPEDSSIYLCSVAPVQETQYFGPGTRLLVL.

The rearrangement uses TRBV5-1 and TRBJ2-3; D gene ambiguous. The CDR3 consists of 14 residues. Germline-derived CDR1 and CDR2 are SGHRS and YFSETQ. V was shortened by 2 bases and J by 6 bases, with 13 bases between the two germline ends. CDR3 protein: CASSFQGPADTQYF. In nucleotides, the CDR3 is TGCGCCAGCAGCTTCCAAGGACCCGCGGATACGCAGTATTTT.

Many counts were recorded for this clonotype. This chain joins TRBV10-2 and TRBJ1-5, with a tentative D call TRBD1 (5 bases). This CDR3 is built from 12 residues. Germline-derived CDR1 and CDR2 are WSHSY and SAAADI. Trimming left V 6 bases short and J 6 bases short, with 9 bases between. CDR3 DNA: TGCGCCAGCAGCAGGGAACTTCAGCCCCAGCATTTT. Translation: CASSRELQPQHF.

The chain has TRBV12-3 or TRBV12-4 and TRBJ1-2, with a weak D call TRBD1 (6 bases). This CDR3 has 15 residues. Deletions cut 2 bases from V and 2 bases from J, with 12 bases between. The CDR3 loop reads CASSLRAGTNYGYTF. DNA of the CDR3: TGTGCCAGCAGTTTACGAGCAGGGACAAACTATGGCTACACCTTC.

Only a few counts were recorded for this clonotype. V and J are TRBV18 and TRBJ2-7; TRBD2 matches 12 bases. V shed 3 bases, J shed 3 bases, and the junction held 3 bases outside the gene matches. The germline gives CDR1 KGHSH, CDR2 LQKENI. The CDR3 covers 15 residues. The CDR3 region has the DNA TGTGCCAGCTCACCCCTAGCGGGAGGGAGCTACGAGCAGTACTTC. Residues: CASSPLAGGSYEQYF.

This clonotype showed up many times. This chain connects TRBV5-1 to TRBJ1-5; 8 bases align to TRBD1. V shed 0 bases and J 5 bases; nucleotides not matched to a gene: 4. Germline assignment: CDR1 SGHRS and CDR2 YFSETQ. This CDR3 has 15 residues. CDR3 amino acids: CASSLAPGGHQPQHF. CDR3 nucleotide sequence: TGCGCCAGCAGCTTGGCCCCAGGGGGCCATCAGCCCCAGCATTTT.

The rearrangement joins TRBV15 to TRBJ2-7; D may be TRBD2 (6 bases). The CDR3 has 16 amino acids. CDR1 and CDR2 from the germline V gene are LNHNV and YYDKDF (reference sequence). Between the trimmed V and J ends, which lost 1 base and 2 bases, there was a span of 15 bases. CDR3 nucleotides: TGTGCCACCAGCAGAGGACTCGCGGGACGACCCTACGAGCAGTACTTC. It translates to CATSRGLAGRPYEQYF.

This clonotype was detected many times. The rearrangement joins TRBV4-3 to TRBJ1-4; 7 nucleotides agree with TRBD1. Germline trimming cut 1 base from V and 8 bases from J; bases unmatched to any gene: 4. Per germline, CDR1 LGHNA and CDR2 YSLEER. The CDR3 has 14 residues. CDR3 amino acids: CASSQGQGGEKLFF. The CDR3 DNA is TGCGCCAGCAGCCAAGGACAGGGAGGAGAAAAACTGTTTTTT.